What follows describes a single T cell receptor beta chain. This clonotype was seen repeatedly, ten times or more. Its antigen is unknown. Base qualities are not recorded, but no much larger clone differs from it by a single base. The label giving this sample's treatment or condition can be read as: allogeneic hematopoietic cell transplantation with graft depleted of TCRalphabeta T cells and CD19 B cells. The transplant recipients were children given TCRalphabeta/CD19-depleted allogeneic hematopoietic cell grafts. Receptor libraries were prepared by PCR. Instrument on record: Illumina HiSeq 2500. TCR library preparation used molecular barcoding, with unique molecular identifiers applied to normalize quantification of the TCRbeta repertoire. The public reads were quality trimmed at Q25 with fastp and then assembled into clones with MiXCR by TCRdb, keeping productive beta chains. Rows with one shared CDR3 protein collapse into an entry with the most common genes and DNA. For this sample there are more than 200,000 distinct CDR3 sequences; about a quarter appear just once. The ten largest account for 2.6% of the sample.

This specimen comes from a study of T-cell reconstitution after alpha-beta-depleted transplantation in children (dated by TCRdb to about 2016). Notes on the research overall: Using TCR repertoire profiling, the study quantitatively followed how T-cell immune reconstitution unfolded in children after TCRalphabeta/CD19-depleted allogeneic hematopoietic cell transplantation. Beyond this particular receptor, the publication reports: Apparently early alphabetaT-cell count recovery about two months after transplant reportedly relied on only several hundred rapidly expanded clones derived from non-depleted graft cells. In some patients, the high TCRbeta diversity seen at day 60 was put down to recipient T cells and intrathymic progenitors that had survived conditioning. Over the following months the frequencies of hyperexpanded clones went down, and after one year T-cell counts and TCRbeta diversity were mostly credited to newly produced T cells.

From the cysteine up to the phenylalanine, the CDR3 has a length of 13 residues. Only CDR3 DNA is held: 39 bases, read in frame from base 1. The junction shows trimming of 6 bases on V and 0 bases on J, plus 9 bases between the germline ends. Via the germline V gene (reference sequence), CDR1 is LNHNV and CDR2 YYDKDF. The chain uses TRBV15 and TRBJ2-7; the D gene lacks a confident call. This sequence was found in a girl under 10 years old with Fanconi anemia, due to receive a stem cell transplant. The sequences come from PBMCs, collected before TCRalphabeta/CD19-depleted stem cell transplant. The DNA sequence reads TGTGCCACCAGTCGGAGAGGCTCCTACGAGCAGTACTTC. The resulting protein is CATSRRGSYEQYF.